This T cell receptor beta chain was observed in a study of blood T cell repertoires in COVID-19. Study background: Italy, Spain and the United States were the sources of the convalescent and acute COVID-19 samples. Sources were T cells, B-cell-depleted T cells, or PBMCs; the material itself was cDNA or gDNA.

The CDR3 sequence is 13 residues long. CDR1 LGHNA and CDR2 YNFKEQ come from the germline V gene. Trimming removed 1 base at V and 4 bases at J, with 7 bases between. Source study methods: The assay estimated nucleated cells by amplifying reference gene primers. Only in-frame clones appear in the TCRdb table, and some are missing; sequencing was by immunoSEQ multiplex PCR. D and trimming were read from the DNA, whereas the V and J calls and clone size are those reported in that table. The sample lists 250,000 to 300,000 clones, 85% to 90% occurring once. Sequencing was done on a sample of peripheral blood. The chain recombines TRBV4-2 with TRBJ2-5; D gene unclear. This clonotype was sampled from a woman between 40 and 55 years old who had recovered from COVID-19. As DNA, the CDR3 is TGTGCCAGCAGCCAAGGTGGAGTAGAGACCCAGTACTTC. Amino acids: CASSQGGVETQYF.